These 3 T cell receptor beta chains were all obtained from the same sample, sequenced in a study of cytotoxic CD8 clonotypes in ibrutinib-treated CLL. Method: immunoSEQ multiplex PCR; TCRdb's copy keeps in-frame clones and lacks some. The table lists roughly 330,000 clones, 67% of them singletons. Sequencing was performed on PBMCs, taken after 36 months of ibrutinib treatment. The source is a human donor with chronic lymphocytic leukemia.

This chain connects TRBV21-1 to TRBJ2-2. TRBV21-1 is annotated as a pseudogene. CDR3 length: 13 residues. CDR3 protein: CASKKRSTGELFF. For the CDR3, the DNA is TGTGCCAGCAAGAAACGTTCCACCGGGGAGCTGTTTTTT.

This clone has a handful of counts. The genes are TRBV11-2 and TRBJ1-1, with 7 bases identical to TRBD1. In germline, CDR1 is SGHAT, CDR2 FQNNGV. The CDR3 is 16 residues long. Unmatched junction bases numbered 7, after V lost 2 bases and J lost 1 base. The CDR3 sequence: CASSLPQGQQNTEAFF. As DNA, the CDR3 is TGTGCCAGCAGCTTACCCCAGGGACAGCAGAACACTGAAGCTTTCTTT.

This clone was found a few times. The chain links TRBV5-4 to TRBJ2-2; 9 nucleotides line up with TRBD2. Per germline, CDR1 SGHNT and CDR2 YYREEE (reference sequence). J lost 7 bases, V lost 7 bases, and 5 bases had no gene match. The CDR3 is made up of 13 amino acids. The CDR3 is CASALAGIGELFF. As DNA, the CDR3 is TGTGCCAGCGCCCTAGCGGGAATCGGGGAGCTGTTTTTT.